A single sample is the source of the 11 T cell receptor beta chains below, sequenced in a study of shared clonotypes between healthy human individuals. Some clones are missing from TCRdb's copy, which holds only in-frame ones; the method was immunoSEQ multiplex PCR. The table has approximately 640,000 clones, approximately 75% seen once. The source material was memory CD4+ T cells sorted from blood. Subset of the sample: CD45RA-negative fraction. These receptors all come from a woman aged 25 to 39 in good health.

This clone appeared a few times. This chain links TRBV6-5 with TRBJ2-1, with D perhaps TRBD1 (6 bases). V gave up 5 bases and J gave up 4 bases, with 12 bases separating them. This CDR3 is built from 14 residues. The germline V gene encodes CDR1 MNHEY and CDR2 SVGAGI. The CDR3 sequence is CASSDRDTYNEQFF. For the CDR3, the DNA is TGTGCCAGCAGTGACCGGGACACTTACAATGAGCAGTTCTTC.

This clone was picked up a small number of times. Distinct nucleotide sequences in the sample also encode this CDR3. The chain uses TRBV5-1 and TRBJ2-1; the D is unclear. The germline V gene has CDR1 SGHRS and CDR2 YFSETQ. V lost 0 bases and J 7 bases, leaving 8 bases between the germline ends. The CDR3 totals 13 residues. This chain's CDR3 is CASSLVVPNEQFF. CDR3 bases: TGCGCCAGCAGCTTGGTTGTGCCGAATGAGCAGTTCTTC.

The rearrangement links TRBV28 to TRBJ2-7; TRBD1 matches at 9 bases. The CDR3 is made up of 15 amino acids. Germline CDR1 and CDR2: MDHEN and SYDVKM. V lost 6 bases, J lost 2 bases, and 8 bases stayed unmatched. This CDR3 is CASRDRDRETYEQYF. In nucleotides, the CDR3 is TGTGCCAGCAGGGACAGGGACAGGGAAACCTACGAGCAGTACTTC. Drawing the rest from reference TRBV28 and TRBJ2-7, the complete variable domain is DVKVTQSSRYLVKRTGEKVFLECVQDMDHENMFWYRQDPGLGLRLIYFSYDVKMKEKGDIPEGYSVSREKKERFSLILESASTNQTSMYLCASRDRDRETYEQYFGPGTRLTVT.

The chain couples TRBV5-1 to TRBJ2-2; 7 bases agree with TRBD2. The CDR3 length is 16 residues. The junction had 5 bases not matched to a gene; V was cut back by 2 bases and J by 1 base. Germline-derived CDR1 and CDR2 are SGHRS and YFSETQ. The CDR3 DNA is TGCGCCAGCAGCTTCTTTAGCGGGTGGAACACCGGGGAGCTGTTTTTT. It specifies CASSFFSGWNTGELFF.

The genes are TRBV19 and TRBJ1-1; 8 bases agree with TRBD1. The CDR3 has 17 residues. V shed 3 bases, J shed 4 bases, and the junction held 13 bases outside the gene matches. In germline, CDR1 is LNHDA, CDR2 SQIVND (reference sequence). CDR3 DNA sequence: TGTGCCAGTAGTATCCCCCCCGGAGACAGGGGATCCACTGAAGCTTTCTTT. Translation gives CASSIPPGDRGSTEAFF. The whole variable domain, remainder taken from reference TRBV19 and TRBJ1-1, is DGGITQSPKYLFRKEGQNVTLSCEQNLNHDAMYWYRQDPGQGLRLIYYSQIVNDFQKGDIAEGYSVSREKKESFPLTVTSAQKNPTAFYLCASSIPPGDRGSTEAFFGQGTRLTVV.

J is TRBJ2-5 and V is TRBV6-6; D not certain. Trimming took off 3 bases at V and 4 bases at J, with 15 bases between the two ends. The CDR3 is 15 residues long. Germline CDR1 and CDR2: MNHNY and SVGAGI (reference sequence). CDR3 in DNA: TGTGCCAGCAGTTATGGTCTGTCTTCCCCAGAGACCCAGTACTTC. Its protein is CASSYGLSSPETQYF.

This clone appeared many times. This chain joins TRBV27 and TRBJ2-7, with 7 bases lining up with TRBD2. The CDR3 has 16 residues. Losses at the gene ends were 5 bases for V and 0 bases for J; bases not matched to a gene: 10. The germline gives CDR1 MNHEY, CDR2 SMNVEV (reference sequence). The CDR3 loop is CASSQLSTGGSYEQYF. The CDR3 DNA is TGTGCCAGCAGTCAACTCAGCACGGGAGGCTCCTACGAGCAGTACTTC.

The CDR3 coding sequence is TGCGCCAGCAGCGCCACAGGAAGCGGAGGAATGCCCCAGCATTTT. This translates into CASSATGSGGMPQHF. The chain couples TRBV5-1 to TRBJ1-5; a weak D match, TRBD1 (5 bases). The length of the CDR3 is 15 residues. Trimming pared 4 bases from V and 9 bases from J, leaving 20 bases between. From germline, CDR1 is SGHRS and CDR2 YFSETQ.

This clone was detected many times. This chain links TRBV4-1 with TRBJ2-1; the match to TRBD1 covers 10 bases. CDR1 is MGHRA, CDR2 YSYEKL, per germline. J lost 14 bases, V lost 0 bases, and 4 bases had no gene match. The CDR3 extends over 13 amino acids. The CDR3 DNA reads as TGCGCCAGCAGCCAAGAAGAGGACAGGGGGAAGTTCTTC. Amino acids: CASSQEEDRGKFF.

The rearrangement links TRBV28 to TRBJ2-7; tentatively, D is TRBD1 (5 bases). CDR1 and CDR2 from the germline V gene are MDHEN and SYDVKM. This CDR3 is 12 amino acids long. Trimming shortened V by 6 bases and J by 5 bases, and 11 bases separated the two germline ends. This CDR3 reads CASRTTVDEQYF. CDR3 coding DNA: TGTGCCAGCAGGACGACAGTCGACGAGCAGTACTTC. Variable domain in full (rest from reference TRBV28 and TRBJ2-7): DVKVTQSSRYLVKRTGEKVFLECVQDMDHENMFWYRQDPGLGLRLIYFSYDVKMKEKGDIPEGYSVSREKKERFSLILESASTNQTSMYLCASRTTVDEQYFGPGTRLTVT.

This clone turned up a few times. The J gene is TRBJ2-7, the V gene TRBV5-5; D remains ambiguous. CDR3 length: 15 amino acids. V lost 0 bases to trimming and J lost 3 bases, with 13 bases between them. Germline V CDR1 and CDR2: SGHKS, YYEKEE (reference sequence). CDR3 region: CASSLEVSGFYEQYF. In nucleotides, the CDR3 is TGTGCCAGCAGCTTGGAAGTCTCGGGTTTCTACGAGCAGTACTTC. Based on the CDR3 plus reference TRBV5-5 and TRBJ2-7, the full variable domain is DAGVTQSPTHLIKTRGQQVTLRCSPISGHKSVSWYQQVLGQGPQFIFQYYEKEERGRGNFPDRFSARQFPNYSSELNVNALLLGDSALYLCASSLEVSGFYEQYFGPGTRLTVT.